This T cell receptor beta chain was sequenced for a study of CD8+ T cells in alopecia areata. General study findings and limits: Mice gave a clearer picture of TCR sharing than patients did, possibly for HLA-related reasons. Tofacitinib significantly lowered scalp clonality and expanded CD8+ clones among the top 100.

The CDR3 has 15 residues. Germline CDR1 is SGHRS and CDR2 is YFSETQ. Trimming removed 0 bases at V and 2 bases at J, with 8 bases between. As to this clone: Its specificity is unknown.

TCR sequencing used cDNA made by reverse transcription of extracted RNA. Data came from immunoSEQ multiplex PCR; TCRdb stores just in-frame clones and leaves some out. Of 200,000 or so clones in the sample, roughly 60% were seen once. Stated treatment: oral pan-JAK inhibitor, 5-10 mg twice daily. The gene calls are TRBV5-1 and TRBJ2-2; no clear D gene. The sequenced sample was CD4+ T cells sorted from blood, obtained at week 24, from a patient treated with tofacitinib. The clonotype originates from a human donor with alopecia areata. The CDR3 reads CASSLADANTGELFF. The CDR3 coding sequence is TGCGCCAGCAGCTTGGCCGACGCCAACACCGGGGAGCTGTTTTTT.